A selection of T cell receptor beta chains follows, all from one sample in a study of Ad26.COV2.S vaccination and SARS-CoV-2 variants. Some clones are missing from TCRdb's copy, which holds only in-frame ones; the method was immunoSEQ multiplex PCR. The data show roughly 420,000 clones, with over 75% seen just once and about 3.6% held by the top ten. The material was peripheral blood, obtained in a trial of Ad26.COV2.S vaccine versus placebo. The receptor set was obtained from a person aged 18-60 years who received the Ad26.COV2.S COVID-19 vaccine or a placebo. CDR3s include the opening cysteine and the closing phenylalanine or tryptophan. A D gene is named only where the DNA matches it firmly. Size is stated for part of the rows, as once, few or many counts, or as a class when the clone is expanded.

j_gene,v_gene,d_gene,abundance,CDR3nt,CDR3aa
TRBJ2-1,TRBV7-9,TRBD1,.,TGTGCCAGCAGCTTAGAGGGGGCGCTCAATGAGCAGTTCTTC,CASSLEGALNEQFF
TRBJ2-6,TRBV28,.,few,TGTGCCAGCAGTTCCACGCGGATCCACGTCCTGACTTTC,CASSSTRIHVLTF
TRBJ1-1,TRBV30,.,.,TGTGCCTGGAGTGTAGCAGTGTACACTGAAGCTTTCTTT,CAWSVAVYTEAFF
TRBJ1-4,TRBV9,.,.,TGTGCCAGCAGCGCCCGGTCAGGGGTTGGAGAAAAACTGTTTTTT,CASSARSGVGEKLFF
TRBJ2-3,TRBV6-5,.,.,TGTGCCAGCAGTTTATCGTTACAAGTGGCAGATACGCAGTATTTT,CASSLSLQVADTQYF
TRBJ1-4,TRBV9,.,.,TGTGCCAGCAGCGTATCCGGGGGGCCTAATGAAAAACTGTTTTTT,CASSVSGGPNEKLFF
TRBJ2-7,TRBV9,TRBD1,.,TGTGCCAGCAGCGTAACAGGGGGTTCGGGCGAGCAGTACTTC,CASSVTGGSGEQYF
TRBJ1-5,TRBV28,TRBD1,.,TGTGCCAGCAGTACCACGACAGGGGGCAAGGGCAATCAGCCCCAGCATTTT,CASSTTTGGKGNQPQHF
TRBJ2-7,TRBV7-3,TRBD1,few,TGTGCCAGCAGCCCAGCGACAGGGCTACCTCACGAGCAGTACTTC,CASSPATGLPHEQYF
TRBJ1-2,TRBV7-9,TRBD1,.,TGTGCCAGCAGCCCGCGAGACAGGGGGAGCTATGGCTACACCTTC,CASSPRDRGSYGYTF
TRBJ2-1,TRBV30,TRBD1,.,TGTGCCTGGAGGGATCTTAAATTCTACGGGACAGGGACAAGAGGAGGGCAGGGTGAGCAGTTCTTC,CAWRDLKFYGTGTRGGQGEQFF
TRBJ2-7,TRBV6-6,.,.,TGTGCCAGCAGCCTGAATAGCCGAAGCTCCTACGAGCAGTACTTC,CASSLNSRSSYEQYF
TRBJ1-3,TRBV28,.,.,TGTGCCAGCAGTTTTCCAATTTCTTCTCGACTCTCTGGAAACACCATATATTTT,CASSFPISSRLSGNTIYF
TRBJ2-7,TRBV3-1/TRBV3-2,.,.,TGTGCCAGCAGCCGGCCTACATACAGTTTCAAGCAGTACTTC,CASSRPTYSFKQYF
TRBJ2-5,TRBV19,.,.,TGTGCCAGTAGTCCGGGGACCCCCTCTGAGACCCAGTACTTC,CASSPGTPSETQYF
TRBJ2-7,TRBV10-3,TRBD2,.,TGTGCCATCAGTTACCTGGGACTAGCGGGGGATGCCTACGAGCAGTACTTC,CAISYLGLAGDAYEQYF
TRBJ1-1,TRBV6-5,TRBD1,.,TGTGCCAGCCCCAACGGGACAGACACTGAAGCTTTCTTT,CASPNGTDTEAFF
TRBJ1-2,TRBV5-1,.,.,TGCGCCAGCAGCTTCCGGGACGGATACTATGGCTACACCTTC,CASSFRDGYYGYTF
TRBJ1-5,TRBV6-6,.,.,TGTGCCAGCAGTCCGACCCACATCGATGGTCAGCCCCAGCATTTT,CASSPTHIDGQPQHF
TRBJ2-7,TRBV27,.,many,TGTGCCAGCGGGGCCTACGAGCAGTACTTC,CASGAYEQYF
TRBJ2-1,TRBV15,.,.,TGTGCCACCAGAGCTTTTCTGGATGAGCAGTTCTTC,CATRAFLDEQFF
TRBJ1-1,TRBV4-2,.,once,TGTGCCAGCAGCCAAGATGCGCGGGGGTCGGGAACTGAAGCTTTCTTT,CASSQDARGSGTEAFF
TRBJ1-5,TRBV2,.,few,TGTGCCAGCAGTGAAGCGGTGCGCAATCAGCCCCAGCATTTT,CASSEAVRNQPQHF
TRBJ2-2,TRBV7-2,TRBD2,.,TGTGCCAGCAGCTTAGCGCGGGAGGGTAGAACCGGGGAGCTGTTTTTT,CASSLAREGRTGELFF
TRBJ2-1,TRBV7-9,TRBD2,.,TGTGCCAGCAGCTTAGTGTCTAGCGGGGGGCTTTACAATGAGCAGTTCTTC,CASSLVSSGGLYNEQFF
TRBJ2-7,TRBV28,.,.,TGTGCCAGCAGTTTAGGGGGGCCGGGTTGGGAGCAGTACTTC,CASSLGGPGWEQYF
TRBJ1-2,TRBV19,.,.,TGTGCCAGTAGTATAGCAGAGGGTTTCTATGGCTACACCTTC,CASSIAEGFYGYTF
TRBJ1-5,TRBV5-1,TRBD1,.,TGCGCCAGCAGCTTGGGGGCAGGGGGTCTTCAGCCCCAGCATTTT,CASSLGAGGLQPQHF
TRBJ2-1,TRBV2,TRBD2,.,TGTGCCAGCGGCCCGCCTAGCGGGGGTTACAATGAGCAGTTCTTC,CASGPPSGGYNEQFF
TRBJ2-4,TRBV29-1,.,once,TGCAGCGTTGAAGGCCGGGGCGGGGAATACTTC,CSVEGRGGEYF
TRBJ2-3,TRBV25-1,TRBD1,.,TGTGCCAGCAGTGAATGGGGGACAGGGTACGCAGATACGCAGTATTTT,CASSEWGTGYADTQYF
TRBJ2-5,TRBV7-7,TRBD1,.,TGTGCCAGCAGCATCAGGGACAGTGGGGTACCAGGGACCCAGTACTTC,CASSIRDSGVPGTQYF
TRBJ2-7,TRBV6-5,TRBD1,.,TGTGCCAGCAGTACACCCTTAGGGGGCCATTACGAGCAGTACTTC,CASSTPLGGHYEQYF
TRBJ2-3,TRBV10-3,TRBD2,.,TGTGCCATCAGTCCCGAGCGGGGGGTCACAGATACGCAGTATTTT,CAISPERGVTDTQYF
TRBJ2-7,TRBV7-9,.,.,TGTGCCAGCAGGCCCCCGTCGACAGCGGATTACGAGCAGTACTTC,CASRPPSTADYEQYF
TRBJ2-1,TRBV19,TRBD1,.,TGTGCCAGTAAGGGGGGGACAGGGCATTACAATGAGCAGTTCTTC,CASKGGTGHYNEQFF
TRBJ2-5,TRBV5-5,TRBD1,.,TGTGCCAGCAGCTTGACGAGACAGGGGGTAATTGCTCTAGGAGAGACCCAGTACTTC,CASSLTRQGVIALGETQYF
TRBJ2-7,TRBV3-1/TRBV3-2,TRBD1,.,TGTGCCAGCAGCCAAGAAGGGACAGGAACCCCCTACGAGCAGTACTTC,CASSQEGTGTPYEQYF
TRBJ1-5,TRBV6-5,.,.,TGTGCCAGCGGGAGGGAGAGCAATCAGCCCCAGCATTTT,CASGRESNQPQHF
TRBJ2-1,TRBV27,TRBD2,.,TGTGCCAGCAGTTTCCGGACTAGCGGGGCGGCCTACAATGAGCAGTTCTTC,CASSFRTSGAAYNEQFF
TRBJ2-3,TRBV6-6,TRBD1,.,TGTGCCAGCAGTTACTCGAACAGGGGATTCAGAGATACGCAGTATTTT,CASSYSNRGFRDTQYF
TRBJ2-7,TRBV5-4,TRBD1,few,TGTGCCAGCAGCTCGACGGGACAGTCCTACGAGCAGTACTTC,CASSSTGQSYEQYF
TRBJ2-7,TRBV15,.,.,TGTGCCACCAGCAGAGATATGGAGAGGGACGAGCAGTACTTC,CATSRDMERDEQYF
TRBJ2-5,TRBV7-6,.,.,TGTGCCAGCAGCCGGGTCGGGTCGCCGGAGGAGACCCAGTACTTC,CASSRVGSPEETQYF
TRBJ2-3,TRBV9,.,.,TGTGCCAGCAGCGTAGGATCTAACACAGATACGCAGTATTTT,CASSVGSNTDTQYF
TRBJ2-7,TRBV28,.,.,TGTGCCAGCAGTTTGCATAAAAACACGTACGAGCAGTACTTC,CASSLHKNTYEQYF
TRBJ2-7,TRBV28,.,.,TGTGCCAGCAGTGGGGACGGCCCACGGCGCTACGAGCAGTACTTC,CASSGDGPRRYEQYF
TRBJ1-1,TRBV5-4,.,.,TGTGCCAGCAGCGCGATTGGGGGTGAAGCTTTCTTT,CASSAIGGEAFF
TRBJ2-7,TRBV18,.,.,TGTGCCAGCTCACCAGTCGGAGGGCTCGAGCAGTACTTC,CASSPVGGLEQYF
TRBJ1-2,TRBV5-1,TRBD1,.,TGCGCCAGCAGCTTGGAACAGGGGTATTATGGCTACACCTTC,CASSLEQGYYGYTF
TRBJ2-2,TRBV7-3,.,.,TGTGCCAGCAGCTTAGGGACAACGAACACCGGGGAGCTGTTTTTT,CASSLGTTNTGELFF
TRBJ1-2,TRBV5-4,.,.,TGTGCCAGCAGCTTTCCCCCGGGAATAGGCTATGGCTACACCTTC,CASSFPPGIGYGYTF
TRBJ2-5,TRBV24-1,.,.,TGTGCCACCAGTGATTTGCAAGGGGGGGGCGCGGAGACCCAGTACTTC,CATSDLQGGGAETQYF
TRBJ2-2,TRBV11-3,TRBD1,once,TGTGCCAGCAGCTTAGGAGGGGGCCCCTTAACCGGGGAGCTGTTTTTT,CASSLGGGPLTGELFF
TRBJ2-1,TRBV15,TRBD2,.,TGTGCCACCACCCTCCTGACTAGCGGGGCCTACAATGAGCAGTTCTTC,CATTLLTSGAYNEQFF